This TCR beta chain was identified in a study of T cell changes during pregnancy in multiple sclerosis. The protocol was immunoSEQ multiplex PCR, while the TCRdb copy is restricted to in-frame clones and leaves out a portion. The data contain approximately 47,000 clones, approximately 90% of them singletons. The sequencing used peripheral blood, collected in the first trimester of pregnancy. The sequence was obtained from a female donor with multiple sclerosis, enrolled in a pregnancy study.

This chain's CDR3 is CAISPSTDTQYF. The CDR3, as DNA: TGTGCCATCAGTCCTTCTACAGATACGCAGTATTTT. The chain combines TRBV10-3 with TRBJ2-3, with D hard to call. The CDR3 totals 12 residues. V was cut by 5 bases and J by 3 bases, with 6 bases left in between. Germline CDR1 ENHRY, CDR2 SYGVKD.